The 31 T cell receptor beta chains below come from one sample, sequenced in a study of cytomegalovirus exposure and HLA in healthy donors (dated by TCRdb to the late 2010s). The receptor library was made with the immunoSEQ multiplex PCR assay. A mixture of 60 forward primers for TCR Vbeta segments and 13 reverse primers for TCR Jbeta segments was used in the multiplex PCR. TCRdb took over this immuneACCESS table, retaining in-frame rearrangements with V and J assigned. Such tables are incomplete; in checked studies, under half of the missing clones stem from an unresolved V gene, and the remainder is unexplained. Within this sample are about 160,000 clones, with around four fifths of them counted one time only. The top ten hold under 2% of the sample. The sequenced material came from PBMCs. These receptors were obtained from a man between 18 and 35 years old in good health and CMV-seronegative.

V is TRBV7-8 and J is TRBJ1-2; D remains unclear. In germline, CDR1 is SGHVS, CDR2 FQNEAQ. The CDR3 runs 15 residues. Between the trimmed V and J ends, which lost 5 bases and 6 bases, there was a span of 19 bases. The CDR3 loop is CASSDRILDYDGYTF. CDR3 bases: TGTGCCAGCAGCGACCGAATACTGGACTATGATGGCTACACCTTC.

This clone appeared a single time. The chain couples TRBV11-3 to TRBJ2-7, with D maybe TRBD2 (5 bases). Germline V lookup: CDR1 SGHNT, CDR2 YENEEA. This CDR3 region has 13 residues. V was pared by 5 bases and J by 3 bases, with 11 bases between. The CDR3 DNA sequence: TGTGCCAGCAGCCGGGGAGCAGGCTACGAGCAGTACTTC. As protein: CASSRGAGYEQYF.

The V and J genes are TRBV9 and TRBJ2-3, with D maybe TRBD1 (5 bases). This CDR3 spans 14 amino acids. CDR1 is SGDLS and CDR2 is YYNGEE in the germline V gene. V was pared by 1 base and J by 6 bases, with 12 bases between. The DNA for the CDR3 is TGTGCCAGCAGCGTAAGGGGCGATCGGGATACGCAGTATTTT. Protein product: CASSVRGDRDTQYF.

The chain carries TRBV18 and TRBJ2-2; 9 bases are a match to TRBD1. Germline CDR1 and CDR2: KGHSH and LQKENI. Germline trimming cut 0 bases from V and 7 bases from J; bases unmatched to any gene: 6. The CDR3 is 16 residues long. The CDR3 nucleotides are TGTGCCAGCTCACCACCGGACAGGGGTTTTAGCGGGGAGCTGTTTTTT. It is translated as CASSPPDRGFSGELFF.

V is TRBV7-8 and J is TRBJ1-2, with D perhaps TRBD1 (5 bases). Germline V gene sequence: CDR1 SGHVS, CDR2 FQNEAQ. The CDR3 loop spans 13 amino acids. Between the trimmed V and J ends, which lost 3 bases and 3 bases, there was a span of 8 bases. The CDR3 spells CASSFSGHYGYTF. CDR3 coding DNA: TGTGCCAGCAGCTTTTCAGGGCACTATGGCTACACCTTC.

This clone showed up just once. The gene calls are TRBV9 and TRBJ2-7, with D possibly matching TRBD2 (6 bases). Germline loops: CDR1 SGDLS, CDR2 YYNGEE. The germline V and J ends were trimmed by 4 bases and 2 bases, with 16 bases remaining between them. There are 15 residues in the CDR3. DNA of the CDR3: TGTGCCAGCAGCAGAACCGGGACTGAACCCTACGAGCAGTACTTC. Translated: CASSRTGTEPYEQYF. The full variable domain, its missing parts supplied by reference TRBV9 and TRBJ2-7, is DSGVTQTPKHLITATGQRVTLRCSPRSGDLSVYWYQQSLDQGLQFLIQYYNGEERAKGNILERFSAQQFPDLHSELNLSSLELGDSALYFCASSRTGTEPYEQYFGPGTRLTVT.

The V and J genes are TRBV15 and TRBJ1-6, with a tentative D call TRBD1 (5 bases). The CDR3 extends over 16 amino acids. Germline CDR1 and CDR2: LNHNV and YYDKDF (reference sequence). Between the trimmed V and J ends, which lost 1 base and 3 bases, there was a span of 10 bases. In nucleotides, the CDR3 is TGTGCCACCAGCAGAGTATCAGGGTTCTATAATTCACCCCTCCACTTT. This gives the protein CATSRVSGFYNSPLHF.

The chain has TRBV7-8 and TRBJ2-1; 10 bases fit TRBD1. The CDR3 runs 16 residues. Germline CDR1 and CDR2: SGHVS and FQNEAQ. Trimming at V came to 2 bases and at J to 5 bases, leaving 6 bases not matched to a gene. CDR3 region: CASSLTTGGLDNEQFF. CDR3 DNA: TGTGCCAGCAGCTTAACGACAGGGGGCTTGGACAATGAGCAGTTCTTC.

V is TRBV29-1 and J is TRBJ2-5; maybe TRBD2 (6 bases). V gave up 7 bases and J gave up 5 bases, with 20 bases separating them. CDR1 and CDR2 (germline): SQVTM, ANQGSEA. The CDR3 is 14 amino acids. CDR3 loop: CSAALMDYRETQYF. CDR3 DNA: TGCAGCGCTGCCTTAATGGACTACCGGGAGACCCAGTACTTC.

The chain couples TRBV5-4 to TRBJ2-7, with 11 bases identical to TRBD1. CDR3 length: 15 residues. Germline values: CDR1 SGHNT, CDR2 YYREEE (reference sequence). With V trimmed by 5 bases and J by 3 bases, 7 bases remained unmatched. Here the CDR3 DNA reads TGTGCCAGCAGTCCCCGGGACAGGGGGAACTACGAGCAGTACTTC. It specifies CASSPRDRGNYEQYF.

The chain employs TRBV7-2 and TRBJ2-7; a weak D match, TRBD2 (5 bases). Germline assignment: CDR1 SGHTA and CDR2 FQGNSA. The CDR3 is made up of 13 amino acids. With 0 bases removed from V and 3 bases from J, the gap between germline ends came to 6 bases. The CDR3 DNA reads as TGTGCCAGCAGCTTAGCTGCGGGCTACGAGCAGTACTTC. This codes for CASSLAAGYEQYF. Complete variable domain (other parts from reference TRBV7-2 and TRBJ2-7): GAGVSQSPSNKVTEKGKDVELRCDPISGHTALYWYRQSLGQGLEFLIYFQGNSAPDKSGLPSDRFSAERTGGSVSTLTIQRTQQEDSAVYLCASSLAAGYEQYFGPGTRLTVT.

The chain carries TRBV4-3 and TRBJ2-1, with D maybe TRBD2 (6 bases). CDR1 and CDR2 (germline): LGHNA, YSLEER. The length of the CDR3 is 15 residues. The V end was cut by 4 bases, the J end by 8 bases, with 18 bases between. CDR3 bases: TGCGCCAGCAGCCCCTTCGGACTAAACGGCGATGAGCAGTTCTTC. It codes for CASSPFGLNGDEQFF.

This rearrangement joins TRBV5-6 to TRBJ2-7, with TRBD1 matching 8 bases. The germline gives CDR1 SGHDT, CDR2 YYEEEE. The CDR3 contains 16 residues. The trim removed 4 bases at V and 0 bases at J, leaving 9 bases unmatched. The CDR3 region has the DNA TGTGCCAGCAGCACAACAGGGGGGCGAATCTCCTACGAGCAGTACTTC. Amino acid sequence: CASSTTGGRISYEQYF.

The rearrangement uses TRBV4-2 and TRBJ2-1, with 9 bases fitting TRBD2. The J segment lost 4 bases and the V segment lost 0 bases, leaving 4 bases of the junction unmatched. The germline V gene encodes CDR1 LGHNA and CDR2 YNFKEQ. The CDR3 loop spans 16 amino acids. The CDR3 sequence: CASSQDGGGAYNEQFF. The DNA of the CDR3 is TGTGCCAGCAGCCAAGATGGCGGGGGGGCTTACAATGAGCAGTTCTTC.

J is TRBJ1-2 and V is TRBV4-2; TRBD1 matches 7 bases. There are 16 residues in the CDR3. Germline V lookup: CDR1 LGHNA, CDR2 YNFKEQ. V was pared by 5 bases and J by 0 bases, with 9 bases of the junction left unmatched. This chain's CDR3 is CASSDSARGPNYGYTF. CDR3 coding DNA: TGTGCCAGCAGCGATAGTGCGAGGGGGCCTAACTATGGCTACACCTTC.

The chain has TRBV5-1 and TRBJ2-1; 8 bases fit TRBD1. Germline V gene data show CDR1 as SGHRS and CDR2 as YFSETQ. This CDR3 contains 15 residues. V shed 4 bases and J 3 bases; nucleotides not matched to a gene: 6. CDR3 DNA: TGCGCCAGCAGCAGGACAGGGCCCGACTACAATGAGCAGTTCTTC. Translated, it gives CASSRTGPDYNEQFF.

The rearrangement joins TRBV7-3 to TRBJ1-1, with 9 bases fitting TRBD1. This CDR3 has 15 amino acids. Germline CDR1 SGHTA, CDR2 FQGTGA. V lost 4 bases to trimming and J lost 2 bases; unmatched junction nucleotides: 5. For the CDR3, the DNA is TGTGCCAGCAGCTCACAGGGGGCTCGAAACACTGAAGCTTTCTTT. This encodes CASSSQGARNTEAFF.

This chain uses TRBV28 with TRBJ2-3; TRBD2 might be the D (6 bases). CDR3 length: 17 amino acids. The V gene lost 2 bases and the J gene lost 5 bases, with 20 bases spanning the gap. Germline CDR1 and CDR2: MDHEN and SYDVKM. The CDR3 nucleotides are TGTGCCAGCAGTTTACAGTTGGGGTCCGCGGAGGGAGATACGCAGTATTTT. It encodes CASSLQLGSAEGDTQYF.

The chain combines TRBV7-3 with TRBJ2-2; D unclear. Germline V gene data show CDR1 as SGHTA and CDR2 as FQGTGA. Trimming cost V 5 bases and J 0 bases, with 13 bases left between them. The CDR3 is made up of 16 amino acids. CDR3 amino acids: CASSPHLSANTGELFF. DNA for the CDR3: TGTGCCAGCAGCCCCCACCTATCCGCGAACACCGGGGAGCTGTTTTTT.

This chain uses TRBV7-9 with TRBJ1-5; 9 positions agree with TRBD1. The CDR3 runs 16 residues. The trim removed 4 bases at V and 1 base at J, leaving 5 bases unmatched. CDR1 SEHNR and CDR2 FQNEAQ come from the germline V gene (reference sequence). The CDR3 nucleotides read TGTGCCAGCAGCTCGGACAGGGGATGGAGCAATCAGCCCCAGCATTTT. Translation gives CASSSDRGWSNQPQHF.

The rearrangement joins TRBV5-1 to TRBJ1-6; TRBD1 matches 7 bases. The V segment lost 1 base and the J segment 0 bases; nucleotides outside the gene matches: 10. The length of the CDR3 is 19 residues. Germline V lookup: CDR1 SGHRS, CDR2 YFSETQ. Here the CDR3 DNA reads TGCGCCAGCAGCTTGCCGGGGGACAGCTCGAGCTCCTATAATTCACCCCTCCACTTT. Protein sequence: CASSLPGDSSSSYNSPLHF. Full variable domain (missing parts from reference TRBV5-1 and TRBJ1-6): KAGVTQTPRYLIKTRGQQVTLSCSPISGHRSVSWYQQTPGQGLQFLFEYFSETQRNKGNFPGRFSGRQFSNSRSEMNVSTLELGDSALYLCASSLPGDSSSSYNSPLHFGNGTRLTVT.

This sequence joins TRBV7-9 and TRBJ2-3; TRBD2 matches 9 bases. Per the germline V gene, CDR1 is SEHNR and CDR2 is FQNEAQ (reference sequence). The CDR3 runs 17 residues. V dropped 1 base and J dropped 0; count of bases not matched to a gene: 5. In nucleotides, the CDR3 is TGTGCCAGCAGCTTAGTGGTGGCGGGGGGGAGCACAGATACGCAGTATTTT. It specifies CASSLVVAGGSTDTQYF.

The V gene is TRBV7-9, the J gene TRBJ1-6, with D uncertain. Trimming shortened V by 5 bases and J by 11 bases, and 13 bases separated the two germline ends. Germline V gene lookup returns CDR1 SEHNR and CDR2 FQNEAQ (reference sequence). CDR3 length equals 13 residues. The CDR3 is CASSARLAAPLHF. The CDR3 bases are TGTGCCAGCAGCGCACGCCTAGCGGCACCCCTCCACTTT.

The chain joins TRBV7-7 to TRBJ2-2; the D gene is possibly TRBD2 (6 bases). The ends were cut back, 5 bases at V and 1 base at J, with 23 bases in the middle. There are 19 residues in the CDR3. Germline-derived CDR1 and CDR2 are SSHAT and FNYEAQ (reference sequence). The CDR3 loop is CASSPLPSGLNLNTGELFF. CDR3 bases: TGTGCCAGCAGCCCCCTCCCTTCGGGACTCAACCTGAACACCGGGGAGCTGTTTTTT.

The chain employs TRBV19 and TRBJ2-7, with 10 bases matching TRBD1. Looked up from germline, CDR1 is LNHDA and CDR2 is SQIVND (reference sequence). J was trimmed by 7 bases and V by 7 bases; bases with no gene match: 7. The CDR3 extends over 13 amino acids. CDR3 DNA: TGTGCCAGTAAGGGGACAGGGGAGGGGGAGCAGTACTTC. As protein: CASKGTGEGEQYF. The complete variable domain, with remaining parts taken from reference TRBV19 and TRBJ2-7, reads DGGITQSPKYLFRKEGQNVTLSCEQNLNHDAMYWYRQDPGQGLRLIYYSQIVNDFQKGDIAEGYSVSREKKESFPLTVTSAQKNPTAFYLCASKGTGEGEQYFGPGTRLTVT.

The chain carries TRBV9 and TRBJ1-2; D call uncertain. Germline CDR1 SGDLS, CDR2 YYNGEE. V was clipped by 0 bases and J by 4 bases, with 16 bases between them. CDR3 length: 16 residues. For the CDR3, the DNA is TGTGCCAGCAGCGTAGCTCATACCCCCCGGGGCTATGGCTACACCTTC. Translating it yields CASSVAHTPRGYGYTF.

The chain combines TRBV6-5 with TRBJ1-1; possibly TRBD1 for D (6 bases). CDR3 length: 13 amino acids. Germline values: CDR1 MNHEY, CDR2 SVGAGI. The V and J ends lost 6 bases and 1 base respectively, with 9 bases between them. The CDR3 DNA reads TGTGCCAGCAGACCGGGACAGAACACTGAAGCTTTCTTT. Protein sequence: CASRPGQNTEAFF.

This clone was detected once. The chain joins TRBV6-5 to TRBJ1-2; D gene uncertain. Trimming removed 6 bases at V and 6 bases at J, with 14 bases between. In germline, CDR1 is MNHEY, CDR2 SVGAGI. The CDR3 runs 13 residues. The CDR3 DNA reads TGTGCCAGCAGACTAGGGTTAACGGATGGCTACACCTTC. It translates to CASRLGLTDGYTF.

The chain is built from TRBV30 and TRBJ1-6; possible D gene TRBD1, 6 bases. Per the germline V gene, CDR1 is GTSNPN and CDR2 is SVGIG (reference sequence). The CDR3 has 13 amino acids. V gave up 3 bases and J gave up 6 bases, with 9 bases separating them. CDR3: CAWRTGGNSPLHF. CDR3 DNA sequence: TGTGCCTGGAGGACAGGAGGTAATTCACCCCTCCACTTT.

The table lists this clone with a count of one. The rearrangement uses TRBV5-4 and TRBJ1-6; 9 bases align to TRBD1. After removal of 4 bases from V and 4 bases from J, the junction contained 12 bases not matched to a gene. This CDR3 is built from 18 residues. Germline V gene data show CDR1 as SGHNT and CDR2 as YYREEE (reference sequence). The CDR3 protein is CASSGTVSGQGYNSPLHF. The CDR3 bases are TGTGCCAGCAGCGGTACCGTTTCTGGACAGGGGTATAATTCACCCCTCCACTTT.

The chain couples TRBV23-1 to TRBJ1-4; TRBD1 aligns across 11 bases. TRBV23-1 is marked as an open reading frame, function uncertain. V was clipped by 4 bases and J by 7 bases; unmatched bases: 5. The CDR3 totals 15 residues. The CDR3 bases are TGCGCCAGCAGTCGACCGGGACAGGGGGTTGAAAAACTGTTTTTT. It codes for CASSRPGQGVEKLFF.